A single T cell receptor beta chain is shown here with its context. The antigen this receptor binds is unknown. Base qualities are not provided; no much larger clone lies one nucleotide away. Within the sample, other DNA sequences also encode this same CDR3. The record originates from a study of cytomegalovirus exposure and HLA in healthy donors (dated by TCRdb to 2015 to 2018). With respect to the entire study: An earlier analysis of several hundred of the donors reported approximately 300 Gb of sequence data and 117 million unique TCR beta sequences from 150 million to 200 million T cells. About 300 gigabases of sequencing data and roughly 80 million unique TCR sequences made up an early release that covered roughly 670 HLA-typed donors. Among the approximately 400 genotyped donors, about 83% belonged to the genetic ancestry cluster associated with self-reported Caucasian donors. The study was designed to test whether signatures of past pathogen exposure could be identified by cataloging public T cell receptors. The study used immunosequencing to profile the T cell repertoires of approximately 690 subjects and linked those repertoires to cytomegalovirus serostatus. In addition to the first cohort of about 650 subjects, a separate validation cohort of approximately 130 different subjects was used. To predict cytomegalovirus infection status, the study combined high-throughput TCR immunosequencing, statistical association of individual TCRs with disease status, and machine learning. A later analysis re-analyzed previously published TCR beta repertoires from 550 to 700 donors and added high-resolution HLA genotyping to study TCR occurrence patterns. Rather than using new phenotypic data, the later analysis identified candidate immune exposures from TCR beta sequences and from how often those sequences occurred across donors. An earlier analysis of 587 of the donors used high-throughput TCR beta sequencing to judge whether each TCR beta V gene segment behaved as functional or pseudogenic. Donor age, sex, ethnicity and CMV serostatus were compiled together with the repertoire data. In a later genetic analysis, genome-wide SNP genotypes for about 65% of the roughly 700 donors were used, and that subset was treated as a discovery cohort. All discovery cohort repertoires had been generated on a single sequencing platform. Class I and class II HLA loci were covered by the typing at four-digit resolution. Typing coverage differed by locus: A, B, C, DRB1 and DQB1 were typed in roughly 629-630 donors, DQA1 in about 500, DPA1 in some 600, and DPB1 in 400 to 480. Four or five DR-DQ haplotypes were handled as single units for association and clustering because linkage in the cohort was strong. Among some 410 genotyped donors of the cohort, an average of approximately 220,000 unique TCR beta nucleotide sequences was sequenced per donor, of which approximately 19% were non-productive. The study at large found these results: In a later analysis, 16,951 TCR beta sequences were associated with specific HLA alleles at a false discovery rate of 0.05. The authors suggested that the approach could potentially be generalized to other disease states and immunological phenotypes. In a later analysis, TCR association rates were found to vary across HLA loci, with the most associated TCRs seen for DRB1 alleles and the fewest for HLA-C alleles. A group of highly shared sequence variants was considered likely to be a technical artifact of the sequencing pipeline. Strong co-occurrence of HLA alleles, especially DR and DQ, made assigning TCR associations to individual alleles difficult. Because counts were too low, 15 to 20 rarely observed V segments, including chromosome 9 orphons, were excluded from the earlier analysis of some 540 of the donors. While some public TCRs were present in many individuals, most TCR sequences turned up only very rarely across donors. In a later analysis, most CMV-associated TCR beta chains were found to appear HLA-restricted, with HLA associations seemingly driven largely by CMV exposure. According to a later genetic analysis, donors in an Asian-associated ancestry cluster had fewer N-insertions in productive TCRs than the approximately 710-donor mean. In a later genetic analysis, a missense DCLRE1C variant was associated with V-gene and J-gene trimming of TCR beta chains, and the association was replicated in an independent cohort. Some IMGT-functional V segments, including TRBV6-2 and TRBV6-3, could not be distinguished by the 87-base-pair reads and were therefore excluded. Sequencing depth was assumed to be roughly uniform across donors in the presence/absence analyses, though that assumption may not hold. CMV serostatus was the only immune exposure information available for the cohort. Correlated functional status among segregating V segments might reflect linkage disequilibrium, but an unknown experimental factor could not be ruled out. Cytomegalovirus status was reported to be diagnosed by the classifier with high specificity and sensitivity in both the original and validation cohorts. Because HLA typing was missing for some donors at each locus, association tests included only the typed subset. In an earlier analysis of some 640 of the donors, most TCR beta V segments were observed in productive rearrangements about 87% or about 30% of the time, broadly matching IMGT annotations. The study gave a list of 150 to 200 TCR beta chains associated with cytomegalovirus. Several of the top co-occurrence clusters appeared to be linked to parvovirus B19, influenza, CMV and Epstein-Barr virus, according to a later analysis. A further reported finding was that TCR beta sequences accurately predicted the HLA-A and HLA-B alleles for most subjects in the first cohort. Only TCR beta chains were sequenced in this cohort, and the absence of alpha or paired-chain data limited detectable features. A few of the identified cytomegalovirus-associated TCR beta chains were confirmed in vitro to be specific for cytomegalovirus antigens. A later analysis found that HLA-associated TCR beta chains were more clonally expanded and had lower generation probabilities than equally common non-associated chains.

From a lookup of the germline V gene (reference sequence), CDR1 and CDR2 are GTSNPN and SVGIG. A distance of 15 bases separates the germline ends of V and J, which lose 0 bases and 6 bases respectively. From the cysteine up to the phenylalanine, the CDR3 has a length of 14 residues. Of the read, only the CDR3 DNA is kept; its 42 bases are in frame from base 1. In total, 630 or so healthy bone marrow donors made up the cohort. At the time of sampling, all cohort members were nominally healthy, though unrecorded immune exposures were likely present. The donor tested CMV seronegative, placing the donor among the 300 to 400 seronegative members of the cohort. A peripheral blood sample was provided by each donor, and peripheral blood mononuclear cells were used for TCR beta sequencing. Genomic DNA was extracted from the blood cell samples with the Qiagen DNeasy Blood Extraction Kit. Receptor libraries were prepared by the immunoSEQ multiplex PCR assay. A mixture of 60 forward primers for TCR Vbeta segments and 13 reverse primers for TCR Jbeta segments was used in the multiplex PCR. A multiplex PCR assay on genomic DNA amplified the CDR3 region of rearranged TCR beta genes. On the Illumina HiSeq System, the amplified TCR beta libraries were sequenced as 87-base-pair reads. The study's processing was this. A later analysis counted about 76 million unique TCR beta chains across the 550 to 800 repertoires, and roughly 9.9 million of these chains were shared by at least two donors. Raw reads were error-corrected and collapsed into unique sequences by a nearest-neighbor algorithm in which closely related sequences were merged to remove PCR and sequencing errors. CDR3 sequences were aligned to IMGT reference sequences to assign V, D and J gene segments. For a sequence to be retained, a match of at least six nucleotides to both a V gene segment and a J gene segment was required. A rearrangement was called productive if the CDR3 had no stop codons and remained in frame with V and J, and every other rearrangement was called non-productive. Following IMGT convention, CDR3 was defined as the stretch from the second conserved V-encoded cysteine up to the conserved J-encoded phenylalanine. In an earlier analysis of just under 600 of the donors, sequences lacking an unambiguous match to a single V gene segment were excluded. An earlier analysis of fewer than 650 of the donors classified V segments as functional when productive rearrangements were above 56.7% and as segregating when the standard deviation between donors was above 5%. A statistical classification framework was developed to diagnose cytomegalovirus status using the catalog of TCR beta chain sequences. In a later analysis, V and J genes were assigned by comparing TCR nucleotide sequences against IMGT/GENE-DB human TR gene sequences. The TCRdist pipeline was used in a later analysis to assign CDR3 sequences and most-parsimonious VDJ recombination scenarios. In a later analysis, every TCR beta chain was defined by the combination of its CDR3 amino acid sequence and its V-gene family, and reads without a unique V-gene family were dropped. A later analysis removed 500 to 650 highly shared, low-generation-probability nucleotide sequences to deal with suspected cross-contamination and a sequencing artifact. In a later analysis, a clonal expansion index was calculated for each public chain from normalized within-repertoire ranks of inferred template counts. A later analysis computed generation probabilities with a VDJ recombination model fitted to out-of-frame rearrangements, and checked the results against IGoR. A later analysis scored TCR-TCR, TCR-HLA and TCR-CMV co-occurrence with hypergeometric tests, applying a repertoire-size bias correction to TCR pairs. In a later analysis, false discovery rates were estimated by permuting HLA or CMV assignments 20 times. In a later analysis, co-occurring TCRs were grouped with DBSCAN, and TCRdist sequence similarity was added when clustering was performed within HLA-allele-positive subsets. Repertoires with fewer than 30,000 or more than 120,000 public chains were left out of co-occurrence clustering, as were about 5 repertoires with anomalous nucleotide sharing. In its TCRdb copy, this immuneACCESS table keeps in-frame sequences only and misses some clones. Where compared with another copy, unresolved V genes explain less than half of these, and the others have no known cause. V and J calls plus clone size are reproduced from that table; the DNA served to infer D and trimming. The sample table contains roughly 170,000 clones; only one count was recorded for around 72% of them. The ten largest make up around 2.5% of the sample.

The sample taken for sequencing was PBMCs. The chain is made from TRBV30 and TRBJ2-7, with no D gene named confidently. This receptor was taken from a female donor in good health and CMV-seronegative. The nucleotide sequence is given as TGTGCCTGGAGTGTACTTGCCCCGTCTGGCGAGCAGTACTTC. It codes for CAWSVLAPSGEQYF.